A selection of T cell receptor beta chains follows, all from one sample in a study of shared clonotypes between healthy human individuals. TCRdb keeps only in-frame clones here, not all; method: immunoSEQ multiplex PCR. This sample has about 1 million clones; around 78% occur once, and the top ten carry roughly 0.56%. The sample taken for sequencing was memory CD4+ T cells from PBMCs. Receptor source: a man aged 18 to 29 in good health. Some clones in this sample may be carry-over from other donors' samples. Each CDR3 is given with its conserved first and last residue. A D gene is named only where the DNA matches it firmly. Clone sizes are given selectively: once, few, many, or a class where the clone is expanded.

>TRBV5-1|once|TRBJ2-7|-
TGCGCCAGCAGCTCTACCGGGACGCCTGGGGACGAGCAGTACTTC
CASSSTGTPGDEQYF
>TRBV7-2|many|TRBJ2-7|-
TGTGCCAGCAGCCGAGGAACCGGCGAGCAGTACTTC
CASSRGTGEQYF
>TRBV5-6|-|TRBJ2-4|TRBD2
TGTGCCAGCAGCTTGACGGGAGGCGGGGGAAACATTCAGTACTTC
CASSLTGGGGNIQYF
>TRBV19|-|TRBJ2-1|TRBD1
TGTGCCAGTAGTATGGGACAGGGTGGGCGATACAATGAGCAGTTCTTC
CASSMGQGGRYNEQFF
>TRBV6-5|few|TRBJ2-2|TRBD1
TGTGCCAGCAGTAACAGGGGTGGCGGGGAGCTGTTTTTT
CASSNRGGGELFF
>TRBV6-6|-|TRBJ1-1|-
TGTGCCAGCAGGAACACTGAAGCTTTCTTT
CASRNTEAFF
>TRBV2|-|TRBJ2-7|-
TGTGCCAGCAGGGATGCCTCCTACGAGCAGTACTTC
CASRDASYEQYF
>TRBV14|-|TRBJ2-5|TRBD2
TGTGCCAGCAGCCGTCGGCTAGCGGGAGACGAGACCCAGTACTTC
CASSRRLAGDETQYF
>TRBV2|-|TRBJ2-5|TRBD1
TGTGCCACCCGGTTGTCAGGGGGCGTGGGGGAGACCCAGTACTTC
CATRLSGGVGETQYF
>TRBV7-9|few|TRBJ1-1|-
TGTGCCAGCAGTAAAGGGATGGCTGAAGCTTTCTTT
CASSKGMAEAFF